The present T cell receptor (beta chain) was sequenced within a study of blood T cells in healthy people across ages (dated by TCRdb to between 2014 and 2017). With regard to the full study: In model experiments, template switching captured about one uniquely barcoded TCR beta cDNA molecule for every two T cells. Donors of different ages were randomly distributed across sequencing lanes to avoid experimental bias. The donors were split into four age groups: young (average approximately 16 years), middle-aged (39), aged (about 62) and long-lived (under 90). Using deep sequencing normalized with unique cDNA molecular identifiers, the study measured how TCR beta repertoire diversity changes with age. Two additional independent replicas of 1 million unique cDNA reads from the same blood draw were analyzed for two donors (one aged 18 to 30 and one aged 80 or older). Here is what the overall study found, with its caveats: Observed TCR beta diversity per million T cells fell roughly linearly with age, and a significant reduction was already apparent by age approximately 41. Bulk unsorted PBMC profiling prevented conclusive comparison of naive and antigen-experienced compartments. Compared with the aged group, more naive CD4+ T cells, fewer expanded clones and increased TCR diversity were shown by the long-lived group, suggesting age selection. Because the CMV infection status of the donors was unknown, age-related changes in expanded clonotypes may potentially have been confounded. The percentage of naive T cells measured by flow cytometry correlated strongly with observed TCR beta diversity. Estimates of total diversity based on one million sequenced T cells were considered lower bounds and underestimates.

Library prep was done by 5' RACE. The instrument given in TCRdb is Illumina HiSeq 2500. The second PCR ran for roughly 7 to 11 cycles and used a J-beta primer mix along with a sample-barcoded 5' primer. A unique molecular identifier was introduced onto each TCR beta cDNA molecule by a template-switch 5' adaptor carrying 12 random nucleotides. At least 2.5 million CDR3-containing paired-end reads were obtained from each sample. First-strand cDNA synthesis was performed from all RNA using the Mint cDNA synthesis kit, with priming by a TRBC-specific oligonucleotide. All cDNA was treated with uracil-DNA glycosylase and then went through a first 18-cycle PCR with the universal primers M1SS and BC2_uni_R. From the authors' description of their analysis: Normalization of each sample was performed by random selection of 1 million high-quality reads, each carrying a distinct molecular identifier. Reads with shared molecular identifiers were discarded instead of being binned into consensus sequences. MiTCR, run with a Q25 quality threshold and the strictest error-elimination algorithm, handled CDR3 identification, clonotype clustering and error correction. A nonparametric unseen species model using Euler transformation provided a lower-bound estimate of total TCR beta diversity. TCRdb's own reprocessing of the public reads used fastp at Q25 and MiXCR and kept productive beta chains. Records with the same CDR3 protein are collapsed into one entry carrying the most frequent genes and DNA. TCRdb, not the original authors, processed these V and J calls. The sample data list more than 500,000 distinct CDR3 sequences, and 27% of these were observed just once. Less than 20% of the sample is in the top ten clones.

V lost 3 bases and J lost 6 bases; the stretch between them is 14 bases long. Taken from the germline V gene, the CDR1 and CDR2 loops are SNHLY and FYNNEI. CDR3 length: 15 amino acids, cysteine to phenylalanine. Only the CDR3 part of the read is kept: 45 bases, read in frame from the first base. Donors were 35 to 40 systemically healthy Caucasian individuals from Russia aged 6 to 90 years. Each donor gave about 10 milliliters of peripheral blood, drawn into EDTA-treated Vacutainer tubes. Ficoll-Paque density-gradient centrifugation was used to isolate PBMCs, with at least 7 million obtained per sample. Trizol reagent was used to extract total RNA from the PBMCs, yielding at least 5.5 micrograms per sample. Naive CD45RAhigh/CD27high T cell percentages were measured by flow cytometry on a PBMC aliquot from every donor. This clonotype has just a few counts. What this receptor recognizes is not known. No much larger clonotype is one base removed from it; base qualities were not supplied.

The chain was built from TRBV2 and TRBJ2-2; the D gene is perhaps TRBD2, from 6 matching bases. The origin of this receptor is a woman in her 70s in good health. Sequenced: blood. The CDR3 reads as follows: CASSDPSDRPGELFF. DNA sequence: TGTGCCAGCAGTGATCCTAGCGACCGTCCCGGGGAGCTGTTTTTT.